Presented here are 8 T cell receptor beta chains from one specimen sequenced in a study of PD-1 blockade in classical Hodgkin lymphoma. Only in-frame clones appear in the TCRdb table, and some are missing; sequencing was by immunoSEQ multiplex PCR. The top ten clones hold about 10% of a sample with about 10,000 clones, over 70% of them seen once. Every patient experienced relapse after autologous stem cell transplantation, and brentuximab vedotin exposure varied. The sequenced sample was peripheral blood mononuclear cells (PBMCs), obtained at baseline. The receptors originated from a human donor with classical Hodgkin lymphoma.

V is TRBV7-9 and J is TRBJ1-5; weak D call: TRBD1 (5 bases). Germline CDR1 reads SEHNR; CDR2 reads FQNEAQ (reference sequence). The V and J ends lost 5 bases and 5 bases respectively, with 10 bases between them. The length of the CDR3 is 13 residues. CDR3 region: CASSPDTYQPQHF. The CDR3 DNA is TGTGCCAGCAGCCCGGACACGTATCAGCCCCAGCATTTT.

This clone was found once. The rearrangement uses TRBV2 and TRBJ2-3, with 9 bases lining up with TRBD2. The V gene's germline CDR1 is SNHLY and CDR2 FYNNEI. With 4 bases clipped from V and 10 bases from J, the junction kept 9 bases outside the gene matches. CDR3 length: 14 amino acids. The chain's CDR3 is CASSALPSGISQYF. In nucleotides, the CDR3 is TGTGCCAGCAGTGCTCTCCCTAGCGGGATCTCGCAGTATTTT.

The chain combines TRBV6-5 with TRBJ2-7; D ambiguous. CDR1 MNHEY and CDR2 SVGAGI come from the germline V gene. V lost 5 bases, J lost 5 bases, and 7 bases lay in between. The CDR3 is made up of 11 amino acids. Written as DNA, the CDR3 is TGTGCCAGCAGTGCCTTGGACGAGCAGTACTTC. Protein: CASSALDEQYF.

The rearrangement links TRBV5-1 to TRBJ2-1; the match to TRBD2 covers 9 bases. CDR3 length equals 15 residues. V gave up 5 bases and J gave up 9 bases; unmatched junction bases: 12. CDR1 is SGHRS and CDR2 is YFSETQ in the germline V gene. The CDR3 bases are TGCGCCAGCAGTCGGGCTAGCGGGAACGGGGGTGAGCAGTTCTTC. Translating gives CASSRASGNGGEQFF.

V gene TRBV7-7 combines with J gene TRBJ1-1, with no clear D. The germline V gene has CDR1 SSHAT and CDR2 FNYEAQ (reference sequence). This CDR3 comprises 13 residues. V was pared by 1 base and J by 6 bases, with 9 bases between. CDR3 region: CASSLDRRAEAFF. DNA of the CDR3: TGTGCCAGCAGCTTAGATAGGAGGGCTGAAGCTTTCTTT.

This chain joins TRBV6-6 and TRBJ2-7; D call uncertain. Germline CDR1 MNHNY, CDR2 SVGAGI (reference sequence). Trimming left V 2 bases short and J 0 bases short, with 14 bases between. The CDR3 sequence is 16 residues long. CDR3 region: CASSYRGETFSYEQYF. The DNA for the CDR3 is TGTGCCAGCAGTTACCGAGGAGAGACGTTCTCCTACGAGCAGTACTTC.

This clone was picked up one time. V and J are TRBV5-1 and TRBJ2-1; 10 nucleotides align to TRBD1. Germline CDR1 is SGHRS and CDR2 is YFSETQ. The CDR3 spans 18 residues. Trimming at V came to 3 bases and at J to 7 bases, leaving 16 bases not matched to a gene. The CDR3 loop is CASSWTPSVTGGGNEQFF. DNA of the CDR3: TGCGCCAGCAGCTGGACACCTTCCGTGACAGGGGGCGGGAATGAGCAGTTCTTC.

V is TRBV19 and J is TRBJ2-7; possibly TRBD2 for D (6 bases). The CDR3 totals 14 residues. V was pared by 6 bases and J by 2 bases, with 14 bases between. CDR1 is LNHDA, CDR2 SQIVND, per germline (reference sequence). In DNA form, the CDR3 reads TGTGCCAGTAGCCTACTAGCCGAACCCTACGAGCAGTACTTC. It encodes CASSLLAEPYEQYF.